This T cell receptor (beta chain) derives from a study of cytomegalovirus exposure and HLA in healthy donors. The overall study: Earlier findings included about 120 million unique TCR beta sequences obtained from about 180 million T cells. Study-level findings and limits: Roughly even sequencing depth across donors was the assumption behind the presence/absence analyses. The authors later found most CMV-associated TCR beta chains appeared HLA-restricted. Productive rates of about 87% or about 30% were seen for most TCR beta V segments in an earlier analysis.

The CDR3 contains 17 residues. The germline V gene encodes CDR1 SQVTM and CDR2 ANQGSEA. After removal of 0 bases from V and 5 bases from J, the junction contained 9 bases not matched to a gene. Concerning this clone: What it recognizes is unknown.

PCR primers comprised 60 Vbeta and 13 Jbeta primers. Using immunoSEQ multiplex PCR, the repertoire was profiled, and TCRdb retains in-frame clones only, with some absent. The data show 110,000 or so clones, with about 68% seen just once and around 4.2% held by the top ten. The specimen sequenced was PBMCs. The V gene is TRBV29-1, the J gene TRBJ2-6, with 8 bases lining up with TRBD1. This clonotype originated in a woman aged 40 to 50 in good health and CMV-seropositive. The chain's CDR3 is CSVEEWDRPSWANVLTF. CDR3 nucleotides: TGCAGCGTTGAAGAATGGGACAGGCCTAGTTGGGCCAACGTCCTGACTTTC.